The rows below give T cell receptor beta chains drawn from one sample of a study of tumor and adjacent non-tumor tissue in lung cancer. A single record per CDR3 protein comes from TCRdb applying MiXCR to the multiplex PCR reads. The table shows 95,000 to 150,000 distinct CDR3 sequences, with 66% occurring only once. Material for sequencing was lung tumor tissue. The receptors here all came from a man under 40 with non-small cell lung cancer. CDR3s include the opening cysteine and the closing phenylalanine or tryptophan. The D gene is left open where the match is weak. Clone size is stated in some rows and not others, as once, few, many or a class when expanded.

j_gene	v_gene	d_gene	abundance	CDR3aa	CDR3nt
TRBJ2-7	TRBV11-2	TRBD1	.	CASSLDGQGVYEQYF	TGTGCCAGCAGCCTGGATGGACAGGGTGTCTACGAACAGTACTTC
TRBJ1-6	TRBV4-1	.	.	CASNQVPWISPLHF	TGCGCCAGCAACCAAGTTCCATGGATTTCACCCCTCCACTTT
TRBJ2-3	TRBV5-1	TRBD1	many	CASSLTGASTDTQYF	TGCGCCAGCAGCCTAACAGGGGCCAGCACAGATACGCAGTATTTT
TRBJ2-3	TRBV4-3	.	.	CASNQALEGVLTDTQYF	TGCGCCAGCAACCAAGCCCTCGAGGGAGTCCTCACTGATACGCAGTATTTT
TRBJ1-1	TRBV11-2	.	.	CASSLSGRGGNTEVFF	TGTGCCAGCAGCCTGTCAGGGAGGGGCGGGAACACTGAAGTTTTCTTT
TRBJ2-7	TRBV20-1	TRBD2	.	CSATPLLPSGRWSYEQYF	TGCAGTGCTACTCCCCTCCTCCCAAGCGGGAGGTGGTCATACGAGCAGTACTTC
TRBJ2-3	TRBV7-9	.	few	CASSSQLADTQYF	TGTGCCAGCAGCTCCCAGCTGGCGGATACGCAGTATTTT
TRBJ2-1	TRBV24-1	.	.	CATSDLGGVYEQIF	TGTGCCACCAGTGATTTGGGGGGCGTTTATGAGCAGATCTTC
TRBJ2-1	TRBV11-2	.	.	CASSFIARGNNELFF	TGTGCCAGCAGCTTTATTGCGCGAGGGAATAATGAGCTGTTCTTT
TRBJ2-2	TRBV4-2	TRBD1	.	CASSQRSDRGELLF	TGTGCCAGCAGCCAACGCTCGGACAGGGGAGAGCTGCTTTTT
TRBJ2-5	TRBV5-4	TRBD2	.	CASSLARAGGEETQYF	TGTGCCAGCAGCTTGGCCCGAGCGGGAGGAGAAGAGACCCAGTACTTC
TRBJ1-5	TRBV28	.	few	CASSLGNQPQHF	TGTGCCAGCAGTTTAGGAAATCAGCCCCAGCATTTT
TRBJ2-1	TRBV20-1	.	few	CSAGSGPSYNDQLF	TGCAGTGCTGGCTCGGGGCCCTCCTACAATGATCAGCTCTTC
TRBJ1-1	TRBV11-1	.	.	CAGSLAGRTEIFF	TGTGCCGGCAGCTTAGCAGGGCGGACTGAAATTTTCTTT
TRBJ2-3	TRBV7-9	.	.	CASVGTDTQYF	TGTGCCAGCGTAGGTACAGATACGCAGTATTTT
TRBJ2-1	TRBV5-1	.	many	CASSLDPIGNEQFF	TGCGCCAGCAGCTTGGACCCCATAGGCAATGAGCAGTTCTTC
TRBJ2-2	TRBV4-3	.	many	CASSGAANTGELFF	TGCGCCAGCAGCGGGGCAGCGAACACCGGGGAGCTGTTTTTT
TRBJ2-3	TRBV5-5	.	few	CASSLVGGLESDTQYF	TGTGCCAGCAGCTTGGTAGGGGGTCTGGAATCAGATACGCAGTATTTT
TRBJ2-5	TRBV5-1	TRBD2	many	CASSGSGLVGETQYF	TGCGCCAGCAGCGGATCCGGACTAGTGGGAGAGACCCAGTACTTC
TRBJ2-7	TRBV29-1	TRBD1	many	CSVEDGTGQGYEQYF	TGCAGCGTTGAAGATGGCACGGGACAGGGCTACGAGCAGTACTTC
TRBJ1-1	TRBV5-6	.	few	CASSLVGGAEASF	TGTGCCAGCAGCTTGGTGGGGGGTGCTGAAGCTTCCTTT
TRBJ2-6	TRBV11-3	.	.	CASSHSRSGADLLTF	TGTGCCAGCAGCCACAGCCGCTCTGGGGCCGACCTCCTGACTTTC
TRBJ2-7	TRBV4-1	TRBD1	many	CASSQSLSDRRVYEQYF	TGCGCCAGCAGCCAATCGCTTTCGGACAGGAGAGTCTACGAGCAGTACTTC
TRBJ2-7	TRBV4-3	.	many	CASSRNPGAYEQYF	TGCGCCAGCAGCCGGAATCCGGGCGCCTACGAGCAGTACTTC
TRBJ2-7	TRBV11-1	.	.	CASSLTAYPYEQYF	TGTGCCAGCAGCTTAACTGCCTATCCCTACGAGCAGTACTTC
TRBJ2-1	TRBV5-5	.	.	CASSVSGTAPYEQFF	TGTGCCAGCAGCGTATCCGGGACCGCGCCCTACGAGCAGTTCTTC
TRBJ2-7	TRBV5-4	.	.	CASSSGGTGNDEQYF	TGTGCGAGCAGCTCGGGAGGGACAGGGAACGACGAGCAGTACTTC
TRBJ1-5	TRBV30	.	.	CAWSRGVDCNRPQHF	TGTGCCTGGAGCCGAGGGGTGGATTGCAATCGGCCCCAGCATTTT
TRBJ2-5	TRBV6-6	.	many	CASTDPRRGETQYF	TGTGCCAGCACTGACCCCCGGAGGGGTGAGACCCAGTACTTC
TRBJ2-1	TRBV29-1	.	.	CSTRRYNEQFF	TGTAGCACCCGACGGTACAATGAGCAGTTCTTC
TRBJ1-1	TRBV20-1	.	many	CSARVLSTEAFF	TGCAGTGCTAGAGTTCTCTCCACTGAAGCTTTCTTT
TRBJ1-5	TRBV6-6	.	.	CANSYSKGYGNQPQHF	TGTGCAAACAGTTACTCGAAGGGATACGGCAATCAGCCCCAGCATTTT
TRBJ1-1	TRBV20-1	.	.	CVGHGPTEAFF	TGCGTGGGACATGGACCAACTGAAGCTTTCTTT
TRBJ2-5	TRBV6-2/TRBV6-3	.	.	CAKSYGGRQETQYF	TGTGCCAAAAGTTACGGGGGAAGGCAAGAGACCCAGTACTTC
TRBJ2-1	TRBV6-1	TRBD1	.	CANISGTGARNEQFF	TGTGCCAACATCTCCGGGACAGGGGCAAGGAATGAGCAGTTCTTC
TRBJ1-1	TRBV11-3	.	.	CTSSLDTEAFF	TGTACCAGTAGCTTAGACACTGAAGCTTTCTTT
TRBJ2-7	TRBV12-3/TRBV12-4	.	.	CACSHLTYEQYF	TGTGCTTGCAGCCACCTAACCTATGAGCAGTACTTC
TRBJ2-5	TRBV28	TRBD1	.	CASSSDRDLETQYF	TGTGCCAGCAGTTCTGACAGGGACCTAGAGACCCAGTACTTC
TRBJ1-1	TRBV29-1	TRBD1	.	CSVELQGNTGAFF	TGCAGCGTTGAGTTACAGGGGAACACTGGAGCTTTCTTT
TRBJ2-3	TRBV6-5	.	many	CASSYSNQGKDTQYF	TGTGCCAGCAGTTACTCGAATCAGGGGAAAGATACGCAGTATTTT
TRBJ1-1	TRBV11-2	.	.	CASSLPSMNTEALF	TGTGCCAGCAGCTTACCTTCTATGAACACTGAAGCTTTATTT
TRBJ2-7	TRBV6-2/TRBV6-3	TRBD2	many	CASSYASGATSYEQYF	TGTGCCAGCAGTTACGCTAGCGGGGCCACCTCCTACGAGCAGTACTTC
TRBJ2-5	TRBV29-1	TRBD2	many	CSVEGGLAGVAETQYF	TGCAGCGTGGAAGGAGGACTAGCGGGAGTCGCAGAGACCCAGTACTTC
TRBJ2-1	TRBV2	TRBD2	.	CASIPPSGGLNEQFF	TGTGCCAGCATTCCTCCGAGCGGGGGACTCAATGAGCAGTTCTTC
TRBJ1-2	TRBV12-3/TRBV12-4	TRBD1	.	CASTPRDRAAWDYTF	TGTGCCAGCACCCCTCGGGACAGGGCTGCGTGGGACTACACCTTC